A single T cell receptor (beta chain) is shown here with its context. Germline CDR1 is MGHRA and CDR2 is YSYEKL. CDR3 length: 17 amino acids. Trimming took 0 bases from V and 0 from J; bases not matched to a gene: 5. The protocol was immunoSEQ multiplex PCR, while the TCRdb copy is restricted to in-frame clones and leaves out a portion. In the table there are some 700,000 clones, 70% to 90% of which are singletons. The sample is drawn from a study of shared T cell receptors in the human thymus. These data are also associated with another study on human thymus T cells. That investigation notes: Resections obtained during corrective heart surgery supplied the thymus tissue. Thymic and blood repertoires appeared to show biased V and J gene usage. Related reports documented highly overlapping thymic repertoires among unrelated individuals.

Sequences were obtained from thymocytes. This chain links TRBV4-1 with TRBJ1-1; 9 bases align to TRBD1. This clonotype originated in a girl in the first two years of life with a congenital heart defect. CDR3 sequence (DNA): TGCGCCAGCAGCCAAGATTGGGACAGGGCGATGAACACTGAAGCTTTCTTT. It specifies CASSQDWDRAMNTEAFF.